The rows below give T cell receptor beta chains drawn from one sample of a study of pediatric ulcerative colitis. Clones were read by immunoSEQ multiplex PCR, and TCRdb kept only the in-frame ones, dropping some. The sample consists of about 36,000 clones, over 80% of them appearing once. Sequencing used blood. Receptors originate from a girl under 18 with moderate ulcerative colitis. Both conserved end residues are part of each CDR3. A D gene is named only where the DNA matches it firmly. The listing skips clone size in some rows; elsewhere it reads once, few, many or a size class.

V	size	J	D	CDR3	DNA
TRBV2	.	TRBJ1-1	.	CASSVVGANTEAFF	TGTGCCAGCAGTGTGGTGGGGGCGAACACTGAAGCTTTCTTT
TRBV10-3	.	TRBJ1-6	TRBD1	CAISEGRDSNSPLHF	TGTGCCATCAGTGAGGGCCGGGACAGCAATTCACCCCTCCACTTT
TRBV5-6	.	TRBJ1-2	.	CASSSGAAVSYGYTF	TGTGCCAGCAGCTCGGGGGCAGCAGTTTCCTATGGCTACACCTTC
TRBV30	.	TRBJ2-6	.	CAWRGPSGANVLTF	TGTGCCTGGAGGGGACCCTCTGGGGCCAACGTCCTGACTTTC
TRBV11-2	.	TRBJ2-5	TRBD2	CASSLGLAGALQETQYF	TGTGCCAGCAGCTTAGGACTAGCGGGAGCTCTCCAAGAGACCCAGTACTTC
TRBV29-1	.	TRBJ1-2	.	CSVWWDYGYTF	TGCAGCGTCTGGTGGGACTATGGCTACACCTTC
TRBV5-4	few	TRBJ1-2	.	CASSGSTAHGYTF	TGTGCCAGCAGCGGCTCGACAGCCCATGGCTACACCTTC
TRBV7-2	once	TRBJ1-2	.	CASSLDGLNYGYTF	TGTGCCAGCAGCTTGGACGGGTTAAACTATGGCTACACCTTC
TRBV9	.	TRBJ2-4	.	CASSGSPTEIAKNIQYF	TGTGCCAGCAGCGGGTCCCCAACGGAGATAGCCAAAAACATTCAGTACTTC
TRBV2	.	TRBJ2-7	.	CASIPETVLPYEQYF	TGTGCCAGCATCCCGGAGACAGTCCTCCCCTACGAGCAGTACTTC
TRBV10-3	.	TRBJ1-1	.	CAISEVSPVTEAFF	TGTGCCATCAGTGAGGTGAGTCCGGTCACTGAAGCTTTCTTT
TRBV19	.	TRBJ2-2	.	CASSILGGRAGELFF	TGTGCCAGTAGTATTCTGGGGGGCCGGGCCGGGGAGCTGTTTTTT
TRBV6-6	.	TRBJ2-5	.	CASSYSKAQYF	TGTGCCAGCAGTTACTCGAAGGCCCAGTACTTC
TRBV28	.	TRBJ2-1	.	CASSLLGGRVTNEQFF	TGTGCCAGCAGTTTACTCGGGGGGCGCGTTACGAATGAGCAGTTCTTC
TRBV2	.	TRBJ2-1	TRBD2	CASRASGSNEQFF	TGTGCCAGCAGGGCTAGCGGGAGCAATGAGCAGTTCTTC
TRBV7-9	.	TRBJ1-1	.	CASSLNNSPEAFF	TGTGCCAGCAGCTTAAACAACAGTCCTGAAGCTTTCTTT
TRBV7-7	.	TRBJ1-1	.	CASSLRSEPDRGTEAFF	TGTGCCAGCAGCTTAAGATCAGAGCCGGACCGAGGGACTGAAGCTTTCTTT
TRBV6-5	.	TRBJ1-2	TRBD1	CASSYYQGAPAHGYTF	TGTGCCAGCAGTTACTACCAGGGGGCGCCGGCCCATGGCTACACCTTC
TRBV7-2	.	TRBJ1-2	TRBD1	CASSSTGNYGYTF	TGTGCCAGCAGCTCGACAGGGAACTATGGCTACACCTTC
TRBV5-1	.	TRBJ2-2	.	CASSWIAANTGELFF	TGCGCCAGCAGCTGGATAGCGGCGAACACCGGGGAGCTGTTTTTT
TRBV27	.	TRBJ2-1	.	CASSTYNEQFF	TGTGCCAGCAGTACATACAATGAGCAGTTCTTC
TRBV28	once	TRBJ2-7	.	CASSFGPNEQYF	TGTGCCAGCAGTTTCGGCCCCAATGAGCAGTACTTC
TRBV15	once	TRBJ1-4	.	CATSLYSATNEKLFF	TGTGCCACCAGTCTATACAGTGCAACTAATGAAAAACTGTTTTTT
TRBV15	.	TRBJ1-1	.	CATSRDTMNTEAFF	TGTGCCACCAGCAGAGACACTATGAACACTGAAGCTTTCTTT
TRBV5-1	once	TRBJ1-1	.	CASSPGTLGMNTEAFF	TGCGCCAGCAGCCCGGGGACCTTGGGGATGAACACTGAAGCTTTCTTT